Sequencing of this T cell receptor beta chain was carried out in a study of CD8+ T cells in alopecia areata. Germline V gene data show CDR1 as NSHNY and CDR2 as SYGAGN. CDR3 length: 14 residues. Investigators isolated RNA and reverse transcribed it into cDNA to act as the sequencing template. Sequencing used immunoSEQ multiplex PCR; TCRdb keeps in-frame clones, though not all of them. The profile covers 250,000 or so clones, none occurring a single time. A panel of CD4, CD8alpha, NKG2D, NKG2ACE and other markers served to sort pooled cutaneous lymph node cells. This clone has only a few counts. Gene names denote mouse genes. The read gets to within 4 residues of the CDR3 end, and the germline J gene fills in the rest. This specimen includes other DNA sequences encoding the same CDR3.

The chain is built from TRBV13-1 and TRBJ2-1; 11 bases fit TRBD1. The sample comprised CD4+ T cells sorted from a lymph node. The receptor's source is a C3H/HeJ mouse with alopecia areata. MHC haplotype of the strain: H2-k. CDR3 region: CASSDRDRGAEQFF. CDR3 DNA, as far as it was read: TGTGCCAGCAGTGATCGGGACAGGGGGGCT.